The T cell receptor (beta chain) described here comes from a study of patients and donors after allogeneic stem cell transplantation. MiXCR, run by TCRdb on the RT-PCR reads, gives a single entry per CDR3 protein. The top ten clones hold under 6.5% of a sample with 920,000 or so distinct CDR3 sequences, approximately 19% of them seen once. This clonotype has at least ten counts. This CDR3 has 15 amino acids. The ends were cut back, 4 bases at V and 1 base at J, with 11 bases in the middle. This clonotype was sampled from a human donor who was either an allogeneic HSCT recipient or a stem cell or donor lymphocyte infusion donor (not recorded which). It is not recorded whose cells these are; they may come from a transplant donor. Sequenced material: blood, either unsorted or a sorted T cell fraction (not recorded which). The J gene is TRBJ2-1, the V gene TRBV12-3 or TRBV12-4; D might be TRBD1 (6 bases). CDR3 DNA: TGTGCCAGCAGTTACCGGGACACTTCCTACAATGAGCAGTTCTTC. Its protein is CASSYRDTSYNEQFF.